This TCR beta chain was captured in a study of OX40 agonist ivuxolimab in advanced cancers. Study information: Those treated in dose escalation had hepatocellular carcinoma, melanoma, renal cell cancer or head and neck cancer. Participants averaged about 60 years of age (range about 23 to 80) and were 82.7% male. Study-wide points: Low levels of normalized T-cell clonal expansion also appeared in some nonresponders. Which antigen the expanded peripheral T cells recognized is unknown.

On this clone: Its target is not known.

The protocol was immunoSEQ multiplex PCR, while the TCRdb copy is restricted to in-frame clones and leaves out a portion. The sample includes about 50,000 clones, 85% to 95% of them seen just once. Germline V gives CDR1 PRHDT, CDR2 FYEKMQ (reference sequence). The V end was cut by 5 bases, the J end by 4 bases, with 16 bases between. The CDR3 sequence is 15 residues long. Material: CD4+ or CD8+ T cells sorted from blood, obtained in a trial of the OX40 agonist ivuxolimab. The sequence derives from an adult with an advanced solid tumor such as melanoma, head and neck, liver or kidney cancer. The chain joins TRBV13 to TRBJ2-3, with D possibly being TRBD2 (6 bases). The CDR3 sequence is CASSAPSVGADTQYF. CDR3 nucleotides: TGTGCCAGCAGCGCCCCTAGCGTTGGCGCAGATACGCAGTATTTT.